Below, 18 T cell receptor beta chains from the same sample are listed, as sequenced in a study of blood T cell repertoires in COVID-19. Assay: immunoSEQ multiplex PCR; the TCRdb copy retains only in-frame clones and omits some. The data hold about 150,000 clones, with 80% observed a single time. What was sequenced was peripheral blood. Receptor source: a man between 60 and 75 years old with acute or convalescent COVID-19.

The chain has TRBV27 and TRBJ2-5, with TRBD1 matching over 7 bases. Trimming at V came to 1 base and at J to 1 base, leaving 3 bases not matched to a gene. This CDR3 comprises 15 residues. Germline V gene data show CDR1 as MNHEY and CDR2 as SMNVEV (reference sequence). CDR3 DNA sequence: TGTGCCAGCAGTTTATTAGGACAGGCCCAAGAGACCCAGTACTTC. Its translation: CASSLLGQAQETQYF.

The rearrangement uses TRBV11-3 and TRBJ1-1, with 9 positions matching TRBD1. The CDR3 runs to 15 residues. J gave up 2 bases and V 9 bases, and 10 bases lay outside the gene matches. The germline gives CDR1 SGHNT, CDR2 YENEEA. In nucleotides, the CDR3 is TGTGCCAGGAACAGGGGGCCCTTTTTTAACACTGAAGCTTTCTTT. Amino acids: CARNRGPFFNTEAFF.

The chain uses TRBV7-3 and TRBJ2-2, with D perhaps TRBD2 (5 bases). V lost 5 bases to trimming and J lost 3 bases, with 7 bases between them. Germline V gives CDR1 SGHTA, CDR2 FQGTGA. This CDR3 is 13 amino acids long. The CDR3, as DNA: TGTGCCAGCAGCCCTAGCCACACCGGGGAGCTGTTTTTT. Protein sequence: CASSPSHTGELFF. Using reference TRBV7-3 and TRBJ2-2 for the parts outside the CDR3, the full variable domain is GAGVSQTPSNKVTEKGKYVELRCDPISGHTALYWYRQSLGQGPEFLIYFQGTGAADDSGLPNDRFFAVRPEGSVSTLKIQRTERGDSAVYLCASSPSHTGELFFGEGSRLTVL.

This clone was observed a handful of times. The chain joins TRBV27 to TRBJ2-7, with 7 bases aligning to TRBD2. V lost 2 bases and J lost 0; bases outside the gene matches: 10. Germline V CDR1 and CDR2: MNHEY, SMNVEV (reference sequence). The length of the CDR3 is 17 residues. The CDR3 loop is CASSLLGGDPSSYEQYF. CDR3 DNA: TGTGCCAGCAGTTTACTTGGGGGGGACCCATCCTCCTACGAGCAGTACTTC.

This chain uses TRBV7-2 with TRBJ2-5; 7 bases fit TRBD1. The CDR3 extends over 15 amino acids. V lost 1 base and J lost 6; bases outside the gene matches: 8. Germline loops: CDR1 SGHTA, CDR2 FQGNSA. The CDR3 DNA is TGTGCCAGCAGCTTAGTCTTAACAGGGGCGAAGACCCAGTACTTC. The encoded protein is CASSLVLTGAKTQYF.

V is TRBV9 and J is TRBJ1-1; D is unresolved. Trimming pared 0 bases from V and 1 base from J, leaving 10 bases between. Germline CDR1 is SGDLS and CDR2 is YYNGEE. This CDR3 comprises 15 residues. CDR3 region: CASSVGVTSNTEAFF. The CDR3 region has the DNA TGTGCCAGCAGCGTAGGCGTCACCTCGAACACTGAAGCTTTCTTT.

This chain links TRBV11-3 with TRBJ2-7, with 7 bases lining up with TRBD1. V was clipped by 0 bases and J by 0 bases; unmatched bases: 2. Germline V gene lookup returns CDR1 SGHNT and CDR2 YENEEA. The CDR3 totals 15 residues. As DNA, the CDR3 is TGTGCCAGCAGCTTAGAAGGACAGGTCTCCTACGAGCAGTACTTC. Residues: CASSLEGQVSYEQYF.

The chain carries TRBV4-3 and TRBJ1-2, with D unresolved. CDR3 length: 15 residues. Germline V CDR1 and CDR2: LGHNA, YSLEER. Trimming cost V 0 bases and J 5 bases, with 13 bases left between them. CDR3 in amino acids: CASSQDYGQNYGYTF. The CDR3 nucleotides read TGCGCCAGCAGCCAAGATTATGGGCAGAATTATGGCTACACCTTC.

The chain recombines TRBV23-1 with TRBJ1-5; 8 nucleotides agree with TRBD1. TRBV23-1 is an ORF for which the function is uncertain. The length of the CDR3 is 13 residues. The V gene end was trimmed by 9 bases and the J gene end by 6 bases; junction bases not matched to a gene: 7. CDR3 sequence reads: CARKFRGRQPQHF. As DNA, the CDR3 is TGCGCCAGAAAGTTCAGGGGGCGTCAGCCCCAGCATTTT.

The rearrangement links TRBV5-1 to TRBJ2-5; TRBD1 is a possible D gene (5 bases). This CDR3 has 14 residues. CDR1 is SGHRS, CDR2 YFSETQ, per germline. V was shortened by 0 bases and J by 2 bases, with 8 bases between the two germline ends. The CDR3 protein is CASSLVSGQETQYF. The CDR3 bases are TGCGCCAGCAGCTTGGTGTCAGGGCAAGAGACCCAGTACTTC.

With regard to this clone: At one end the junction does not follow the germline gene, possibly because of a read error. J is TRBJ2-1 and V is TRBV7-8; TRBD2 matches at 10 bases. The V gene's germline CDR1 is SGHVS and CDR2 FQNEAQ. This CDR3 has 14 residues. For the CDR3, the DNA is TGTGCCAGCAGCGTAGCGGGGGGTCCTGATGAGCAGTTCTTC. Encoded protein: CASSVAGGPDEQFF. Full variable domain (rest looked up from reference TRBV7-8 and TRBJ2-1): GAGVSQSPRYKVAKRGQDVALRCDPISGHVSLFWYQQALGQGPEFLTYFQNEAQLDKSGLPSDRFFAERPEGSVSTLKIQRTQQEDSAVYLCASSVAGGPDEQFFGPGTRLTVL.

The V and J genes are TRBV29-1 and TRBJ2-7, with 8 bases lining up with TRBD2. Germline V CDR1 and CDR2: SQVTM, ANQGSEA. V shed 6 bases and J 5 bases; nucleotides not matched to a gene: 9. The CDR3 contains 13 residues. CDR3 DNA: TGCAGCGTCGGGGGCGGGGGGCGACACGAGCAGTACTTC. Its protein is CSVGGGGRHEQYF.

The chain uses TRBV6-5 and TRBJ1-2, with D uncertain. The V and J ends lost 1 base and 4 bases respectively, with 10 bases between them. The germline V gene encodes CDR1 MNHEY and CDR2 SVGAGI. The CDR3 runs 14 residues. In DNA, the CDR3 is TGTGCCAGCAGTTACTTAGCGGGGTCCTATGGCTACACCTTC. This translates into CASSYLAGSYGYTF.

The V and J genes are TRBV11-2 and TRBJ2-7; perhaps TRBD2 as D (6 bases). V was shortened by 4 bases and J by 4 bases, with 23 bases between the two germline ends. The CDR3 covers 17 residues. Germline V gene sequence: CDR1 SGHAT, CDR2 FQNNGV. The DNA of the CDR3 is TGTGCCAGCAGCTCTCCCAGCCGGGACTCCCTTGGGTACGAGCAGTACTTC. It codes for CASSSPSRDSLGYEQYF.

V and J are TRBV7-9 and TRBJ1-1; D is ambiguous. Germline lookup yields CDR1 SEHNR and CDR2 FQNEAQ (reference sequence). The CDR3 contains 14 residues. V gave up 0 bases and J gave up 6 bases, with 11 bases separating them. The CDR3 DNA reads TGTGCCAGCAGCTTAGCACGTGACATCGCTGAAGCTTTCTTT. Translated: CASSLARDIAEAFF.

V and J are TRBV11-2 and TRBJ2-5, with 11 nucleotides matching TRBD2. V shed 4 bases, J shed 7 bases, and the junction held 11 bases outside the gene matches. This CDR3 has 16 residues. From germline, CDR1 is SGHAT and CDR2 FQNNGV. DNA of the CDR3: TGTGCCAGCAGCTCGGGGGGACTAGCGGCCTTTGGGACCCAGTACTTC. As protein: CASSSGGLAAFGTQYF.

The CDR3 region has the DNA TGTGCCAGCAGTCCGACAGGGGGCCATCAGCCCCAGCATTTT. This encodes CASSPTGGHQPQHF. V gene TRBV6-2 or TRBV6-3 combines with J gene TRBJ1-5; 10 bases map to TRBD1. The CDR3 extends over 14 amino acids. Trimming removed 5 bases from V and 5 bases from J; junction bases left unmatched: 3. Per germline, CDR1 MNHEY and CDR2 SVGEGT.

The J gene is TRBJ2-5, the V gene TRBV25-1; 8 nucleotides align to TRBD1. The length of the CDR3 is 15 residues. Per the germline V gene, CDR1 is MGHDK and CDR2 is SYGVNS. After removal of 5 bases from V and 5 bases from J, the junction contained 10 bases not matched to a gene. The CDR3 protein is CASSPFSGGGETQYF. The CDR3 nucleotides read TGTGCCAGCAGTCCATTCTCAGGGGGCGGTGAGACCCAGTACTTC.